The subject of this entry is one T cell receptor beta chain. This record belongs to a study of blood T cell repertoires in COVID-19. Study details: Some COVID-19 samples were acute and others convalescent; all came from the United States, Italy and Spain. The analysed material was cDNA or gDNA that came from T cells, B-cell-depleted T cells, or PBMCs.

Original data processing: Using reference gene primer amplification, nucleated cell counts were estimated. Using immunoSEQ multiplex PCR, the repertoire was profiled, and TCRdb retains in-frame clones only, with some absent. The DNA was the basis for D and trimming; V, J and clone size are from that table. Found here are about 250,000 clones, 85% to 90% of them singletons; the top ten hold approximately 1.4%. The sequence was obtained from a man older than 75 with acute or convalescent COVID-19. Specimen: peripheral blood.

The CDR3 loop is CASSNIPDTQYF. CDR3 DNA: TGTGCCAGTAGTAACATCCCAGATACGCAGTATTTT. V usage is TRBV19 and J usage is TRBJ2-3; D ambiguous. Germline values: CDR1 LNHDA, CDR2 SQIVND (reference sequence). V lost 4 bases and J 4 bases, leaving 6 bases between the germline ends. The CDR3 covers 12 residues.